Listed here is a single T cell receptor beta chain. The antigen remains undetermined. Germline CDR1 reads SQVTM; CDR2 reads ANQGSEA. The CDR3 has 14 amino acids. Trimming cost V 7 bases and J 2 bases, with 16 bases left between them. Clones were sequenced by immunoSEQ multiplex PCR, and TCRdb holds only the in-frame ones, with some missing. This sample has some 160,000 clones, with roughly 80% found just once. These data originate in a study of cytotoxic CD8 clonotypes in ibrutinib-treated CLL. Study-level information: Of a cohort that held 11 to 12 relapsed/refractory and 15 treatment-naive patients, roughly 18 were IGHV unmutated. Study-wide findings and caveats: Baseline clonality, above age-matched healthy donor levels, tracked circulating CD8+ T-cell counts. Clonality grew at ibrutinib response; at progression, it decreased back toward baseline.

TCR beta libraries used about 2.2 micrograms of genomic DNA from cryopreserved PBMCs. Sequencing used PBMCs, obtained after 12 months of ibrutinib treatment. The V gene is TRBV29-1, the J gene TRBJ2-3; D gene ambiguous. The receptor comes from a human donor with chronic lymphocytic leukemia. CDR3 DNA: TGCAGCGCTTTGAGCGCCACCTCCACAGATACGCAGTATTTT. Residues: CSALSATSTDTQYF.